This T cell receptor beta chain was found in a study of shared clonotypes between healthy human individuals. TCRdb's table, derived via immunoSEQ multiplex PCR, lists solely in-frame clones and lacks some. The sample consists of 2 million to 2.5 million clones, around 90% of them appearing once. CDR3 length: 14 amino acids. Per the germline V gene, CDR1 is SEHNR and CDR2 is FQNEAQ (reference sequence). Trimming left V 6 bases short and J 6 bases short, with 15 bases between. This TCR came from a man younger than 35 in good health. Some clones in this sample may be carry-over from other donors' samples. V usage is TRBV7-9 and J usage is TRBJ2-1; D is possibly TRBD1 (6 bases). Source material: naive CD4+ T cells from PBMCs. Sample subset: CD45RA+ positively selected. CDR3 protein: CASSRGQQPNEQFF. The CDR3 nucleotides are TGTGCCAGCAGTCGAGGACAGCAACCCAATGAGCAGTTCTTC.